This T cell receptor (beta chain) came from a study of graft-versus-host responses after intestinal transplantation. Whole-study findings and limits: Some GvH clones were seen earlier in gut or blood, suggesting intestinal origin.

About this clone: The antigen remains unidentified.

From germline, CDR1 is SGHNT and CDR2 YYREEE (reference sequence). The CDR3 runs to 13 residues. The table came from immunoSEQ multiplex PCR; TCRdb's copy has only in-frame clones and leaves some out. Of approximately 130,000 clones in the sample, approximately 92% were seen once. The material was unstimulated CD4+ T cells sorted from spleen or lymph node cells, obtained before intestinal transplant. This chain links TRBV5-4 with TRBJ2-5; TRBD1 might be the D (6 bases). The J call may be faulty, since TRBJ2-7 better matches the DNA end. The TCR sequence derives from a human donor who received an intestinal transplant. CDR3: CASSLQGYDEQYF. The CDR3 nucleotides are TGTGCCAGCAGCTTACAGGGATATGACGAGCAGTACTTC.